This TCR beta chain was found in a study of T cell responses to AZD1222 COVID-19 vaccine. This clone was counted once. Its target is not known. Generated by immunoSEQ multiplex PCR, the TCRdb table keeps only in-frame clones and is missing some. The sample records about 120,000 clones, about 90% being singletons. Findings of the study overall: Reports say nearly half of spike-specific TCRs go after unmutated variant regions. Spike-spanning, vaccine-associated CD4 TCRs were dominant at 160-218 and 743-854. Clonal diversity may have been underestimated in mostly white British donors. Repertoires were collected only later (after the peak T cell response had occurred).

The CDR3 is made up of 12 amino acids. With 2 bases clipped from V and 12 bases from J, the junction kept 6 bases outside the gene matches. Germline CDR1 and CDR2: LGHDT and YNNKEL (reference sequence). J is TRBJ1-1 and V is TRBV3-1 (or the pseudogene TRBV3-2), with 7 bases that match TRBD1. The sequence was obtained from an adult in good health. This material consisted of peripheral blood, taken on day 0 of AZD1222 vaccination. The CDR3 DNA sequence: TGTGCCAGCAGCCAAAGTGACAGGGCACCTTTCTTT. Translation: CASSQSDRAPFF.